Listed below are T cell receptor beta chains from one sample, sequenced in a study of blood T cells in healthy people across ages. TCRdb passed the 5' RACE reads through MiXCR, listing each CDR3 protein once. The profile shows some 1,500,000 distinct CDR3 sequences, 42% of them singletons. Input material: blood. Receptors were obtained from a woman between 18 and 30 years old in good health. Each CDR3 is given with its conserved first and last residue. D genes are given only for firm matches. Clone size is shown for a subset of rows, as once, few, many or a class of expanded clone.

>TRBV7-9|TRBJ2-7|.|TRBD1
TGTGCCAGCAGCTTAGAGGGGACAGGACGCTACGAGCAGTACTTC
CASSLEGTGRYEQYF
>TRBV6-5|TRBJ1-1|.|TRBD1
TGTGCCAGCATCAGAGGCGGGACAGGGGGCACTGAAGCTTTCTTT
CASIRGGTGGTEAFF
>TRBV27|TRBJ2-1|few|TRBD1
TGTGCCAGCAGCCAGGACAGGTATTTGGTCAATGAGCAGTTCTTC
CASSQDRYLVNEQFF
>TRBV12-3/TRBV12-4|TRBJ1-2|.|TRBD1
TGTGCCAGCAGGAGGAACAGGGGGCTTGGCTACACCTTC
CASRRNRGLGYTF
>TRBV14|TRBJ2-1|.|TRBD2
TGTGCCAGCAGAACCGCGGGGACTAGGGGCAATGAGCAGTTCTTC
CASRTAGTRGNEQFF
>TRBV27|TRBJ2-7|few|TRBD1
TGTGCCAGCAGCCAGGAAGGGGACAGCTCCTACGAGCAGTACTTC
CASSQEGDSSYEQYF
>TRBV4-3|TRBJ1-2|.|.
TGCGCCAGCAGCCAAGAAAAAAGGAGCTATGGCTACACCTTC
CASSQEKRSYGYTF
>TRBV7-9|TRBJ2-3|.|TRBD2
TGTGCCAGCAGCCCCGAGCGGGAGGTAGGAAAAGATACGCAGTATTTT
CASSPEREVGKDTQYF
>TRBV3-1|TRBJ2-7|.|.
TGTGCCAGCAGCCAAGAAATCTCCCCCTACGAGCAGTACTTC
CASSQEISPYEQYF
>TRBV5-1|TRBJ1-2|few|.
TGCGCCAGCAGCGACCGGGAGCGGAAAGGCTACACCTTC
CASSDRERKGYTF
>TRBV12-3/TRBV12-4|TRBJ2-1|.|.
TGTGCCAGCAACATTCGGGGGAGGCCTCTCTACAATGAGCAGTTCTTC
CASNIRGRPLYNEQFF
>TRBV27|TRBJ2-1|few|.
TGTGCCAGCAGTTCCCCTCCTCGGACAGACAATGAGCAGTTCTTC
CASSSPPRTDNEQFF
>TRBV28|TRBJ2-5|.|TRBD2
TGTGCCAGCAGTACATCAGGACTAGCGATGAATGAGCAGTACTTC
CASSTSGLAMNEQYF
>TRBV20-1|TRBJ2-1|.|.
TGCAGTGCTAGAGGACTAATCCACTCCTACAATGAGCAGTTCTTC
CSARGLIHSYNEQFF
>TRBV18|TRBJ2-3|many|.
TGTGCCAGCTCACCGGGGGTCGCAGATACGCAGTATTTT
CASSPGVADTQYF
>TRBV15|TRBJ2-7|.|TRBD2
TGTGCCACCAGCGTCGGGACTAGCGGGTGGGCAGGCGAGCAGTACTTC
CATSVGTSGWAGEQYF
>TRBV20-1|TRBJ2-7|.|TRBD2
TGCAGTGCTAGCGGCGGACTAGCGACGTCGTTTACCTACGAGCAGTACTTC
CSASGGLATSFTYEQYF
>TRBV11-2|TRBJ1-1|few|.
TGTGCCAGCAGCTTAGGGCTTCAGGGTGAAGCTTTCTTT
CASSLGLQGEAFF
>TRBV7-9|TRBJ2-1|.|TRBD2
TGTGTCAGCAGCTTAATCCTAGCGGTCTCCTACAATGAGCAGTTCTTC
CVSSLILAVSYNEQFF
>TRBV30|TRBJ1-2|.|TRBD1
TGTGCCTGGAGTGCCTTGACAGGGATGGAAGGCTACACCTTC
CAWSALTGMEGYTF
>TRBV29-1|TRBJ2-1|few|TRBD2
TGCAGCCCTGGGAGTGTGGCGGGAGTATCGCATGAGCAGTTCTTC
CSPGSVAGVSHEQFF
>TRBV11-2|TRBJ2-7|.|.
TGTGCCAGCAGCGGGATTGGGATCCGCGAGCAGTACTTC
CASSGIGIREQYF
>TRBV27|TRBJ2-3|few|.
TGTGCCAGCAGTGTGGCATTGTATTCAGATACGCAGTATTTT
CASSVALYSDTQYF
>TRBV4-3|TRBJ1-2|few|.
TGCGCCAGCAGCCAATCACGAGGATCTTACCCCCGGGATGGCTACACCTTC
CASSQSRGSYPRDGYTF
>TRBV6-2/TRBV6-3|TRBJ2-5|few|.
TGTGCCAGCAGTTCACAGGACTACCGGGCCCTCGAGACCCAGTACTTC
CASSSQDYRALETQYF
>TRBV6-6|TRBJ2-7|few|.
TGTGCCAGCAGTTACTCCAGGATGTCCCCAGCCTACGAGCAGTACTTC
CASSYSRMSPAYEQYF
>TRBV29-1|TRBJ1-2|.|.
TGCAGCGTTCGGAAGGGGGGGGCTAACTATGGCTACACCTTC
CSVRKGGANYGYTF
>TRBV20-1|TRBJ2-5|.|.
TGCAGTGCTTACCCCACCCTACAGGGTAGTTCAGAGACCCAGTACTTC
CSAYPTLQGSSETQYF
>TRBV20-1|TRBJ2-3|.|TRBD2
TGCAGGGGGGGGATTAGCACAGATACGCAGTATTTT
CRGGISTDTQYF
>TRBV12-3/TRBV12-4|TRBJ1-4|.|.
TGTGCCAGCAGTTTCGGAGACGTGGTTGAAAAACTGTTTTTT
CASSFGDVVEKLFF
>TRBV2|TRBJ1-3|few|.
TGTGCCAGCAGGGGAGACAGACTCTCTGGAAACACCATATATTTT
CASRGDRLSGNTIYF
>TRBV20-1|TRBJ2-3|.|.
TGCAGTGCTATTTCTATTAAAGACGCGCCGGATACGCAGTATTTT
CSAISIKDAPDTQYF
>TRBV7-2|TRBJ2-7|.|.
TGTGCCAGCAGCTTAAGTACGAGGGGATCGGCCGAGCAGTACTTC
CASSLSTRGSAEQYF
>TRBV29-1|TRBJ1-1|few|.
TGCAGCGTTGAAGGCAGACAGTCCCTTGGGGCTTTCTTT
CSVEGRQSLGAFF
>TRBV3-1|TRBJ2-3|many|.
TGTGCCAGCAGCCAAGGGCAGGCCCCAGATACGCAGTATTTT
CASSQGQAPDTQYF
>TRBV7-2|TRBJ2-3|.|.
TGTGCCAGCAGCCCTACTAGGCCTAGCCGAATCACAGATACGCAGTATTTT
CASSPTRPSRITDTQYF
>TRBV27|TRBJ1-2|once|TRBD1
TGTGCCAGCACCCACGGACAGGGGGGTGGCTACACCTTC
CASTHGQGGGYTF
>TRBV6-5|TRBJ2-2|.|.
TGTGCCAGCAGTTACATTCCGGGTGGGACCGGGGAGCTGTTTTTT
CASSYIPGGTGELFF